This T cell receptor beta chain was recovered during a study of cytomegalovirus exposure and HLA in healthy donors. Study details: Around 80 million unique TCRs from HLA-typed donors were held in an early data release.

On this clone itself: Its target is unknown.

Whole-study results and caveats: In a later analysis, donors in an Asian-associated ancestry cluster reportedly had fewer N-insertions in productive TCRs than the cohort mean. Presence/absence results assume similar sequencing depth per donor, which may not hold.

The primer mix had 60 Vbeta and 13 Jbeta primers. Data came from immunoSEQ multiplex PCR; TCRdb stores just in-frame clones and leaves some out. The sample consists of about 190,000 clones, around 85% of them appearing once. Sequencing was performed on PBMCs. This clonotype was sampled from a man aged 45-60 years in good health and CMV-seronegative.

This CDR3 is CASSFTGSWGEKLFF. The CDR3 bases are TGTGCCAGTAGTTTCACAGGGAGCTGGGGAGAAAAACTGTTTTTT. The rearrangement links TRBV19 to TRBJ1-4; possibly TRBD1 for D (6 bases). CDR1 LNHDA and CDR2 SQIVND come from the germline V gene (reference sequence). CDR3 length: 15 residues. Trimming took off 5 bases at V and 8 bases at J, with 18 bases between the two ends.